A single TCR beta chain is shown here with its context. The antigen is undetermined. This sample was included in a study of PD-1 blockade in mismatch repair-deficient tumors. Notes on the study in general: After pembrolizumab, tumor-resident clones rose rapidly, then generally contracted before radiologic responses.

All patients were mismatch repair deficient, assessed by either PCR or immunohistochemistry. Three pembrolizumab responders had their TCRs sequenced. CDR3 length equals 15 residues. V lost 6 bases and J lost 1; bases outside the gene matches: 4. Germline V lookup: CDR1 MDHEN, CDR2 SYDVKM. The data were produced by immunoSEQ multiplex PCR, yet TCRdb's version contains in-frame clones alone and is incomplete. The table records 30,000 to 35,000 clones, about 85% of them present only once. The rearrangement links TRBV28 to TRBJ2-7, with 12 bases identical to TRBD2. The starting material was PBMCs, obtained approximately 6 weeks after starting pembrolizumab. The sequence derives from an adult with mismatch repair-deficient cancer. CDR3 DNA: TGTGCCAGCAGCGGACTAGCGGGAACATCCTACGAGCAGTACTTC. It translates to CASSGLAGTSYEQYF.